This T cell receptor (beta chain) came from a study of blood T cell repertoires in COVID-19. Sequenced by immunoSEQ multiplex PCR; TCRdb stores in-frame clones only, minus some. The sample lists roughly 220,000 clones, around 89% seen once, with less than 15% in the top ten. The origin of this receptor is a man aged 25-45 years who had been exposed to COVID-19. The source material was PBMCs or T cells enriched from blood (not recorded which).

CDR3 sequence (DNA): TGTGCCAGCAGCTCCAGGACAGGGTTTGTGGAGGAGCAGTACTTC. Amino acids: CASSSRTGFVEEQYF. This chain joins TRBV5-6 and TRBJ2-7, with 8 nucleotides matching TRBD1. The CDR3 extends over 15 amino acids. Trimming cost V 3 bases and J 7 bases; bases outside gene matches: 12. The V gene's germline CDR1 is SGHDT and CDR2 YYEEEE. The full variable domain, rest sourced from reference TRBV5-6 and TRBJ2-7, is DAGVTQSPTHLIKTRGQQVTLRCSPKSGHDTVSWYQQALGQGPQFIFQYYEEEERQRGNFPDRFSGHQFPNYSSELNVNALLLGDSALYLCASSSRTGFVEEQYFGPGTRLTVT.